Presented here are 22 T cell receptor beta chains from one specimen sequenced in a study of shared clonotypes between healthy human individuals. TCRdb's copy holds only in-frame clones and misses some; the assay was immunoSEQ multiplex PCR. The sample carries about 2.1 million clones, 93% recorded once. Naive CD8 populations comprised CD45RO-negative cells positively selected for CCR7, excluding terminally differentiated effector memory CD45RA+ cells. Sequenced material: naive CD8+ T cells from PBMCs. Receptor source: a man younger than 35 in good health. Some clones in this sample may be carry-over from other donors' samples.

The V gene is TRBV15, the J gene TRBJ2-1, with D unclear. This CDR3 is built from 15 residues. Germline CDR1 LNHNV, CDR2 YYDKDF (reference sequence). V lost 1 base to trimming and J lost 5 bases, with 12 bases between them. The CDR3 DNA sequence: TGTGCCACCAGCAGAGTTGGCGACACTAACAATGAGCAGTTCTTC. Translation: CATSRVGDTNNEQFF.

The chain carries TRBV4-1 and TRBJ2-1; D is undetermined. V was pared by 1 base and J by 0 bases, with 19 bases between. The germline CDR1 and CDR2 sequences are MGHRA and YSYEKL. CDR3 length: 19 residues. This CDR3 is CASSQGPLIDPSSYNEQFF. DNA of the CDR3: TGCGCCAGCAGCCAAGGACCCTTGATCGACCCGAGCTCCTACAATGAGCAGTTCTTC.

A few counts support this clone. This chain connects TRBV5-1 to TRBJ2-2; a weak D match, TRBD1 (5 bases). Germline-derived CDR1 and CDR2 are SGHRS and YFSETQ. The CDR3 has 13 residues. The ends were cut back, 3 bases at V and 4 bases at J, with 7 bases in the middle. The CDR3: CASSSDSTGELFF. CDR3 nucleotide sequence: TGCGCCAGCAGCTCAGACAGCACCGGGGAGCTGTTTTTT.

The chain carries TRBV5-1 and TRBJ2-7; D tentatively reads TRBD1 or TRBD2 (5 bases each). Germline-derived CDR1 and CDR2 are SGHRS and YFSETQ. V was clipped by 3 bases and J by 7 bases, with 14 bases between them. This CDR3 spans 13 amino acids. The CDR3 DNA reads TGCGCCAGCAGCTCATCCGGGACGGCTGAGCAGTACTTC. As protein: CASSSSGTAEQYF. The whole variable domain, filled in from reference TRBV5-1 and TRBJ2-7, reads KAGVTQTPRYLIKTRGQQVTLSCSPISGHRSVSWYQQTPGQGLQFLFEYFSETQRNKGNFPGRFSGRQFSNSRSEMNVSTLELGDSALYLCASSSSGTAEQYFGPGTRLTVT.

The chain couples TRBV27 to TRBJ2-7, with D possibly TRBD2 on 6 matching bases. Trimming took 4 bases from V and 1 from J, leaving 11 bases between them. CDR3 length equals 14 residues. Germline lookup yields CDR1 MNHEY and CDR2 SMNVEV (reference sequence). The CDR3 protein is CASSYLSGSYEQYF. The CDR3 bases are TGTGCCAGCAGTTACCTTAGCGGTTCCTACGAGCAGTACTTC.

The gene calls are TRBV5-8 and TRBJ2-1; D not certain. The germline V and J ends were trimmed by 2 bases and 0 bases, with 15 bases remaining between them. Per germline, CDR1 SGHTS and CDR2 YDEGEE. The CDR3 consists of 17 residues. Here the CDR3 reads CASSFFSLLSSYNEQFF. As DNA, the CDR3 is TGTGCCAGCAGCTTCTTTAGTCTCTTAAGCTCCTACAATGAGCAGTTCTTC. Full variable domain (outside the CDR3, taken from reference TRBV5-8 and TRBJ2-1): EAGVTQSPTHLIKTRGQQATLRCSPISGHTSVYWYQQALGLGLQFLLWYDEGEERNRGNFPPRFSGRQFPNYSSELNVNALELEDSALYLCASSFFSLLSSYNEQFFGPGTRLTVL.

This chain joins TRBV7-9 and TRBJ2-1; TRBD2 matches at 8 bases. This CDR3 contains 16 residues. With V trimmed by 1 base and J by 8 bases, 10 bases remained unmatched. Per the germline V gene, CDR1 is SEHNR and CDR2 is FQNEAQ (reference sequence). The CDR3 is CASSLGQAGAWDEQFF. The CDR3 DNA reads TGTGCCAGCAGCTTAGGTCAAGCGGGAGCGTGGGATGAGCAGTTCTTC.

The chain couples TRBV5-6 to TRBJ2-2; 14 bases map to TRBD2. The V gene end was trimmed by 3 bases and the J gene end by 4 bases; junction bases not matched to a gene: 8. Germline V gene sequence: CDR1 SGHDT, CDR2 YYEEEE. This CDR3 has 18 residues. The CDR3 nucleotides read TGTGCCAGCAGCTGGGGGACTAGCGGGAGTAAGGGCACCGGGGAGCTGTTTTTT. This sequence encodes CASSWGTSGSKGTGELFF.

The chain recombines TRBV7-9 with TRBJ1-1; D ambiguous. This CDR3 spans 13 amino acids. Trimming left V 3 bases short and J 1 base short, with 6 bases between. CDR1 and CDR2 from the germline V gene are SEHNR and FQNEAQ (reference sequence). The CDR3 region has the DNA TGTGCCAGCAGCTTCGTTAAGAACACTGAAGCTTTCTTT. Translation gives CASSFVKNTEAFF.

The V gene is TRBV10-3, the J gene TRBJ2-1; the match to TRBD2 covers 12 bases. Germline V gene lookup returns CDR1 ENHRY and CDR2 SYGVKD. This CDR3 has 16 residues. Germline trimming cut 11 bases from V and 0 bases from J; bases unmatched to any gene: 8. The CDR3 coding sequence is TGTGCCGTCAAGGGACTAGCGGGCCACTCCTACAATGAGCAGTTCTTC. Residues: CAVKGLAGHSYNEQFF.

The V gene is TRBV6-6, the J gene TRBJ1-4; D unclear. This CDR3 has 15 amino acids. CDR1 MNHNY and CDR2 SVGAGI come from the germline V gene (reference sequence). V shed 6 bases and J shed 5 bases, with 16 bases lying between them. The CDR3 is CASRPGVGLNEKLFF. The CDR3 DNA is TGTGCCAGCAGACCGGGAGTGGGGTTGAATGAAAAACTGTTTTTT.

This chain links TRBV27 with TRBJ2-4; 10 bases are shared with TRBD1. In germline, CDR1 is MNHEY, CDR2 SMNVEV (reference sequence). The CDR3 sequence is 15 residues long. Trimming removed 4 bases from V and 6 bases from J; junction bases left unmatched: 6. CDR3 DNA: TGTGCCAGCAGTTCCCTGACAGGGGGCCCAAACATTCAGTACTTC. Translating it yields CASSSLTGGPNIQYF.

The chain is built from TRBV5-1 and TRBJ2-1, with 9 bases lining up with TRBD2. CDR1 and CDR2 from the germline V gene are SGHRS and YFSETQ. V gave up 4 bases and J gave up 4 bases; unmatched junction bases: 6. The CDR3 runs 15 residues. For the CDR3, the DNA is TGCGCCAGCAGCCAGGGACTAGCTGCTTACAATGAGCAGTTCTTC. Residues: CASSQGLAAYNEQFF. The full variable domain, completed using reference TRBV5-1 and TRBJ2-1, is KAGVTQTPRYLIKTRGQQVTLSCSPISGHRSVSWYQQTPGQGLQFLFEYFSETQRNKGNFPGRFSGRQFSNSRSEMNVSTLELGDSALYLCASSQGLAAYNEQFFGPGTRLTVL.

The chain has TRBV7-9 and TRBJ2-5; D gene unclear. V was cut by 3 bases and J by 1 base, with 9 bases left in between. There are 14 residues in the CDR3. Germline lookup yields CDR1 SEHNR and CDR2 FQNEAQ (reference sequence). The CDR3 loop reads CASSFPVAQETQYF. As DNA, the CDR3 is TGTGCCAGCAGCTTTCCCGTAGCCCAAGAGACCCAGTACTTC. Combining the CDR3 with reference TRBV7-9 and TRBJ2-5 gives the whole variable domain DTGVSQNPRHKITKRGQNVTFRCDPISEHNRLYWYRQTLGQGPEFLTYFQNEAQLEKSRLLSDRFSAERPKGSFSTLEIQRTEQGDSAMYLCASSFPVAQETQYFGPGTRLLVL.

The gene calls are TRBV5-5 and TRBJ2-7; D uncertain. Per germline, CDR1 SGHKS and CDR2 YYEKEE (reference sequence). V lost 0 bases, J lost 2 bases, and 6 bases lay in between. The CDR3 is made up of 13 amino acids. The CDR3 spells CASSLDSAYEQYF. CDR3 in DNA: TGTGCCAGCAGCTTGGACAGTGCCTACGAGCAGTACTTC. Looking up the rest from reference TRBV5-5 and TRBJ2-7 gives the full variable domain: DAGVTQSPTHLIKTRGQQVTLRCSPISGHKSVSWYQQVLGQGPQFIFQYYEKEERGRGNFPDRFSARQFPNYSSELNVNALLLGDSALYLCASSLDSAYEQYFGPGTRLTVT.

The chain is built from TRBV27 and TRBJ2-3; D unresolved. The germline CDR1 and CDR2 sequences are MNHEY and SMNVEV (reference sequence). Trimming cost V 1 base and J 4 bases, with 6 bases left between them. CDR3 length: 13 residues. CDR3 nucleotide sequence: TGTGCCAGCAGTTTATATATTGCAGATACGCAGTATTTT. Its translation is CASSLYIADTQYF.

The CDR3 spells CAWNRPLVLANYGYTF. The CDR3 nucleotides read TGTGCCTGGAATAGACCTCTAGTACTCGCTAACTATGGCTACACCTTC. V usage is TRBV30 and J usage is TRBJ1-2, with unresolved D. CDR3 size: 16 residues. The V gene lost 4 bases and the J gene lost 0 bases, with 18 bases spanning the gap. Germline V lookup: CDR1 GTSNPN, CDR2 SVGIG (reference sequence). Based on the CDR3 plus reference TRBV30 and TRBJ1-2, the full variable domain is SQTIHQWPATLVQPVGSPLSLECTVEGTSNPNLYWYRQAAGRGLQLLFYSVGIGQISSEVPQNLSASRPQDRQFILSSKKLLLSDSGFYLCAWNRPLVLANYGYTFGSGTRLTVV.

As regards this clone: Other DNA sequences within the sample encode an identical CDR3. The chain recombines TRBV19 with TRBJ2-7, with 9 bases lining up with TRBD2. Germline CDR1 is LNHDA and CDR2 is SQIVND (reference sequence). CDR3 length equals 13 residues. The ends lost 3 bases at V and 4 bases at J; junction bases unmatched: 1. CDR3 DNA sequence: TGTGCCAGTAGTATTCTAGCGGGGTACGAGCAGTACTTC. This gives the protein CASSILAGYEQYF.

DNA of the CDR3: TGTGCCAGCAGTGCCTCCGTGGGACAGACAGCCTACGAGCAGTACTTC. Protein: CASSASVGQTAYEQYF. This chain uses TRBV27 with TRBJ2-7; 7 nucleotides line up with TRBD1. V lost 5 bases to trimming and J lost 2 bases; unmatched junction nucleotides: 12. The CDR3 runs 16 residues. Germline CDR1 and CDR2: MNHEY and SMNVEV (reference sequence).

This clone was observed a single time. The chain has TRBV4-1 and TRBJ2-2, with D perhaps matching TRBD1 or TRBD2 (5 bases each). There are 17 residues in the CDR3. The germline V and J ends were trimmed by 0 bases and 4 bases, with 15 bases remaining between them. Germline loops: CDR1 MGHRA, CDR2 YSYEKL. The CDR3 region is CASSQEFGTKITGELFF. The CDR3 nucleotides read TGCGCCAGCAGCCAAGAGTTTGGGACGAAAATCACCGGGGAGCTGTTTTTT.

This chain connects TRBV28 to TRBJ2-3, with 9 bases aligning to TRBD1. V lost 7 bases and J lost 9; bases outside the gene matches: 11. Germline loops: CDR1 MDHEN, CDR2 SYDVKM. The CDR3 contains 14 residues. The CDR3 loop is CASNTGQGYRTQYF. The CDR3 coding sequence is TGTGCCAGCAACACCGGACAGGGGTACCGAACGCAGTATTTT.

CDR3 sequence reads: CASSSYLFRDTQYF. The CDR3 region has the DNA TGTGCCAGCAGCTCCTATCTTTTCAGGGATACGCAGTATTTT. This chain connects TRBV5-6 to TRBJ2-3; no definite D call. The CDR3 spans 14 residues. Germline assignment: CDR1 SGHDT and CDR2 YYEEEE. V dropped 3 bases and J dropped 6 bases, with 14 bases sitting between them.